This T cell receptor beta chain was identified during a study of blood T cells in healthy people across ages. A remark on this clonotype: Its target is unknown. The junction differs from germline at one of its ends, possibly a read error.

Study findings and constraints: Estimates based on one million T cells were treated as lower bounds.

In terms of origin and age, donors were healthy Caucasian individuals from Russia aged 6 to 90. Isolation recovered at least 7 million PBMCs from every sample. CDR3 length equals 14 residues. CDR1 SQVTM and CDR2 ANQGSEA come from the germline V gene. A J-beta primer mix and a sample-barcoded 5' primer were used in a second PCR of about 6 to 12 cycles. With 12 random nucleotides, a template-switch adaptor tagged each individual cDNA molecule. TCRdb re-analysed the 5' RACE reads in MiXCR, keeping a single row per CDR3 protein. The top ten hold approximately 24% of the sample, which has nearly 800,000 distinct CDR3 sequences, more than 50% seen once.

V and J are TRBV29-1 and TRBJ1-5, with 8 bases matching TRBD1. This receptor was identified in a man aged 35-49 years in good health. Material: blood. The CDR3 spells CSVEQGDGNQLQHF. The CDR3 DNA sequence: TGCAGCGTAGAACAGGGGGATGGCAATCAGCTCCAGCATTTT. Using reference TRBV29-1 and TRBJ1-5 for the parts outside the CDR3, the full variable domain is SAVISQKPSRDICQRGTSLTIQCQVDSQVTMMFWYRQQPGQSLTLIATANQGSEATYESGFVIDKFPISRPNLTFSTLTVSNMSPEDSSIYLCSVEQGDGNQLQHFGDGTRLSIL.